The rows below give T cell receptor beta chains drawn from one sample of a study of blood T cell repertoires in COVID-19. The method was immunoSEQ multiplex PCR; TCRdb's version includes in-frame clones alone and lacks a portion of them. The sample carries approximately 130,000 clones, more than 80% recorded once. The sequenced material came from peripheral blood. The receptors come from a human donor in a cohort sampled during active COVID-19. Each CDR3 is given without its conserved first and last residue. A D gene is named only where the DNA matches it firmly.

>.|TRBV6-6|TRBJ1-1
ASTLQGLNTEAF
>.|TRBV5-1|TRBJ2-2
ASQQSGVTGELF
>TRBD1|TRBV4-3|TRBJ2-6
ASSPGQGGAGANVLT
>.|TRBV30|TRBJ1-1
AWSVRGFTEAF
>.|TRBV14|TRBJ1-1
ASSQPINTEAF
>.|TRBV7-6|TRBJ2-3
ASSLAPRSTDTQY
>.|TRBV7-2|TRBJ2-3
ASRRSSRGVMDTQY
>.|TRBV13|TRBJ1-2
ASGLKQNSYGYT
>TRBD2|TRBV7-2|TRBJ2-5
ASTLSGRAGETQY
>.|TRBV5-6|TRBJ1-4
ASSPPAGGRANEKLF
>.|TRBV7-5|TRBJ1-2
ARSPTCRTGKVSRGYT
>TRBD2|TRBV3-1/TRBV3-2|TRBJ2-5
ASSQAGGVAGGQETQY
>TRBD1|TRBV30|TRBJ1-2
AWRSLDRNYGYT
>.|TRBV5-1|TRBJ1-1
ASSPGLLNTEAF
>TRBD1|TRBV12-5|TRBJ2-2
ASGPPGQTYTGELF
>TRBD1|TRBV6-5|TRBJ1-1
ASSYAPDRAAEAF
>.|TRBV18|TRBJ2-3
ASSTLQGSGTDTQY
>.|TRBV7-2|TRBJ2-2
ASSSQGLNTGELF
>.|TRBV28|TRBJ1-2
ASSSGVGNYGYT
>TRBD2|TRBV3-1/TRBV3-2|TRBJ2-3
ASSQAGAGGSDTQY
>.|TRBV7-2|TRBJ2-1
ASSLSRTNYNEQF
>TRBD1|TRBV28|TRBJ1-5
ASSVQGDQPQH
>TRBD2|TRBV13|TRBJ2-7
ASSVSGGEQY
>TRBD1|TRBV24-1|TRBJ2-5
ATSDRTGGQETQY
>.|TRBV7-2|TRBJ1-3
ASSLGLVSSGNTIY
>TRBD1|TRBV11-2|TRBJ2-5
ASSQTTGNGETQY
>.|TRBV18|TRBJ1-5
ASSPAGDGQPQH
>.|TRBV7-9|TRBJ1-2
ASSLPTVYGYT
>.|TRBV11-2|TRBJ2-5
ASSLVTAQETQY
>TRBD1|TRBV6-2/TRBV6-3|TRBJ1-2
ASSAGTGSGYT
>TRBD1|TRBV11-2|TRBJ1-6
ASNALTGQGGFRHSPLH
>.|TRBV30|TRBJ2-2
AWSVGPRTMNTGELF